One T cell receptor (beta chain) is described in this entry. Its specificity is not known. These data belong to a study of T cell repertoires in cytomegalovirus infection. Study in general: Signatures in public TCR beta sequences pointed to both CMV infection and matching HLA type.

The CDR3 contains 14 residues. V lost 5 bases and J lost 4, with 14 bases in between. One entry per CDR3 protein, called by TCRdb with MiXCR from the reads. The sample has about 71,000 distinct CDR3 sequences; approximately 22% are singletons. Study-wide points: Predominance within the ex vivo response was attributable to HLA-C-restricted CMV-specific TCR beta clonotypes.

The genes are TRBV12-3 or TRBV12-4 and TRBJ1-1; a possible D gene is TRBD1 (5 bases). The sample consisted of CD8+ T cells from cultured PBMCs, taken from culture after CMV antigen stimulation. This receptor was obtained from a human donor in good health (CMV status not recorded). Some clones in this sample may be carry-over from other donors' samples. CDR3 sequence (DNA): TGTGCCAGCAGTGTCCTCCTTGGGGGCACTGAAGCTTTCTTT. This translates into CASSVLLGGTEAFF.